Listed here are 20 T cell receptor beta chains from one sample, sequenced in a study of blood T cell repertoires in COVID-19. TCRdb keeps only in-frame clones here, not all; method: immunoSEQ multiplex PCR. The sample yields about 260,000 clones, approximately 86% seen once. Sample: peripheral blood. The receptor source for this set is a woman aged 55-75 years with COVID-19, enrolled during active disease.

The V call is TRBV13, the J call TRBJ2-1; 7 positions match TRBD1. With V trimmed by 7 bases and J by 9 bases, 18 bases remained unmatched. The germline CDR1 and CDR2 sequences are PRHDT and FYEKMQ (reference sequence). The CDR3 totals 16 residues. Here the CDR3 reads CASTIGSGAGGREQFF. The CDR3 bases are TGTGCCAGCACCATTGGGTCCGGGGCAGGGGGACGTGAGCAGTTCTTC. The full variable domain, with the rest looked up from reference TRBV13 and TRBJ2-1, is AAGVIQSPRHLIKEKRETATLKCYPIPRHDTVYWYQQGPGQDPQFLISFYEKMQSDKGSIPDRFSAQQFSDYHSELNMSSLELGDSALYFCASTIGSGAGGREQFFGPGTRLTVL.

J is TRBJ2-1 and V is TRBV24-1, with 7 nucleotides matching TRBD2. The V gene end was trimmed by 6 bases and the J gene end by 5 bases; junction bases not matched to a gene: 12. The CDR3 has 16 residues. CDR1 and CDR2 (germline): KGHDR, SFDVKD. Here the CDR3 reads CATSPGPGGSHNEQFF. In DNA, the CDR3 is TGTGCCACCAGTCCCGGCCCGGGAGGTTCCCACAATGAGCAGTTCTTC.

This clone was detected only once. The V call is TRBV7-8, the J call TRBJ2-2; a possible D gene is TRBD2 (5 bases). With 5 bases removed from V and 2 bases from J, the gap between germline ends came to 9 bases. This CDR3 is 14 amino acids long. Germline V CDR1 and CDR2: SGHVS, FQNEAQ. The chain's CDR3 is CASSPRANTGELFF. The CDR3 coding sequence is TGTGCCAGCAGCCCGCGGGCCAACACCGGGGAGCTGTTTTTT. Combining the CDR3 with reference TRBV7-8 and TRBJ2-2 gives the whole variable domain GAGVSQSPRYKVAKRGQDVALRCDPISGHVSLFWYQQALGQGPEFLTYFQNEAQLDKSGLPSDRFFAERPEGSVSTLKIQRTQQEDSAVYLCASSPRANTGELFFGEGSRLTVL.

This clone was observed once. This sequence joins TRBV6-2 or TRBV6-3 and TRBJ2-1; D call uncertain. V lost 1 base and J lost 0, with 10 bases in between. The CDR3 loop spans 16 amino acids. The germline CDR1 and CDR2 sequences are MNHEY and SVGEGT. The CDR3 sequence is CASSYYGPSSYNEQFF. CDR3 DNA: TGTGCCAGCAGTTACTATGGGCCAAGCTCCTACAATGAGCAGTTCTTC.

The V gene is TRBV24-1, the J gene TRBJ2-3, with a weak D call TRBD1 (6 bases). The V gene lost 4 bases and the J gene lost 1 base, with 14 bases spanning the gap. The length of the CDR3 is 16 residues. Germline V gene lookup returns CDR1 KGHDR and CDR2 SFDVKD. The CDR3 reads CATSDVDRTGTDTQYF. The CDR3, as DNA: TGTGCCACCAGTGACGTCGACCGGACAGGCACAGATACGCAGTATTTT.

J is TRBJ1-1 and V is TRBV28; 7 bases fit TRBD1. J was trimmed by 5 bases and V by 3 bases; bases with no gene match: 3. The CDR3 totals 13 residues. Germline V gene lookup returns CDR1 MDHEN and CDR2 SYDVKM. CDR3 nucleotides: TGTGCCAGCAGTTTGGCAGGGGGAACTGAAGCTTTCTTT. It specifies CASSLAGGTEAFF. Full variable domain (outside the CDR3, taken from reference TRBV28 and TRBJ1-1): DVKVTQSSRYLVKRTGEKVFLECVQDMDHENMFWYRQDPGLGLRLIYFSYDVKMKEKGDIPEGYSVSREKKERFSLILESASTNQTSMYLCASSLAGGTEAFFGQGTRLTVV.

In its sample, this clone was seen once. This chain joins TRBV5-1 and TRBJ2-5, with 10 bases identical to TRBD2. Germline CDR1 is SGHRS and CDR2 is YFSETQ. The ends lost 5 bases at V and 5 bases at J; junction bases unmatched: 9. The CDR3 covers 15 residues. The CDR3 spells CASSITTSGPETQYF. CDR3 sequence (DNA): TGCGCCAGCAGTATTACGACTAGCGGGCCGGAGACCCAGTACTTC.

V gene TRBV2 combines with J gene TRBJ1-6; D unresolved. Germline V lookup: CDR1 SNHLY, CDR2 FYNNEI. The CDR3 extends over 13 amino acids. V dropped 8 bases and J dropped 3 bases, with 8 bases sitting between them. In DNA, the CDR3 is TGTGCCAGCTTAGCCCTCTATAATTCACCCCTCCACTTT. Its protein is CASLALYNSPLHF. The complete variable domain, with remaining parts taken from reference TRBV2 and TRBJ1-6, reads EPEVTQTPSHQVTQMGQEVILRCVPISNHLYFYWYRQILGQKVEFLVSFYNNEISEKSEIFDDQFSVERPDGSNFTLKIRSTKLEDSAMYFCASLALYNSPLHFGNGTRLTVT.

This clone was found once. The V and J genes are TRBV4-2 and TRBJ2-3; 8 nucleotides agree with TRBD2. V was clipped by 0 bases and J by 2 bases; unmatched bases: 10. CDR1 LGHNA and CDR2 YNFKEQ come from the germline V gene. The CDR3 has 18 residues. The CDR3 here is CASSQDRGSGGPTDTQYF. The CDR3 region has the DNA TGTGCCAGCAGCCAAGATCGGGGCAGCGGGGGACCCACAGATACGCAGTATTTT.

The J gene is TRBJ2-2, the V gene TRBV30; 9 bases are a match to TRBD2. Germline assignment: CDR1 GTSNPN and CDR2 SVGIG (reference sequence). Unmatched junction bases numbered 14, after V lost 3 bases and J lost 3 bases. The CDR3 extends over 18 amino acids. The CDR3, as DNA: TGTGCCTGGAGAACACGGGGTAGCGGGAGAAGGTACACCGGGGAGCTGTTTTTT. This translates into CAWRTRGSGRRYTGELFF.

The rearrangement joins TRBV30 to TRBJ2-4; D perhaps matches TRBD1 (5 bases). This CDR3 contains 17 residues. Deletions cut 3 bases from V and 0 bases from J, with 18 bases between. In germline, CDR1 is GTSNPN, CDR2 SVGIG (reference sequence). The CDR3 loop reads CAWRALDGTGAKNIQYF. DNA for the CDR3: TGTGCCTGGAGAGCCCTGGACGGAACAGGAGCCAAAAACATTCAGTACTTC.

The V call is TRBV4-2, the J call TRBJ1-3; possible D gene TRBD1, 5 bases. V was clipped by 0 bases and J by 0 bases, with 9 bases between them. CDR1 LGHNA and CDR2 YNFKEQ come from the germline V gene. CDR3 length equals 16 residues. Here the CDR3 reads CASSQDHRFSGNTIYF. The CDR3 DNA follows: TGTGCCAGCAGCCAAGACCACAGGTTCTCTGGAAACACCATATATTTT.

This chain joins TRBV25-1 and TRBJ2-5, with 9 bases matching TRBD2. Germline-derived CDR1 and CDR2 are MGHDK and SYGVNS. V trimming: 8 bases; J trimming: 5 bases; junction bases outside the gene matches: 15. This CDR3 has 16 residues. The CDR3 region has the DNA TGTGCCAGCGGAAAAACGACGGGACTAGCTGGGGAGACCCAGTACTTC. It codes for CASGKTTGLAGETQYF. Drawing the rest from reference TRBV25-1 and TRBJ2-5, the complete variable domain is EADIYQTPRYLVIGTGKKITLECSQTMGHDKMYWYQQDPGMELHLIHYSYGVNSTEKGDLSSESTVSRIRTEHFPLTLESARPSHTSQYLCASGKTTGLAGETQYFGPGTRLLVL.

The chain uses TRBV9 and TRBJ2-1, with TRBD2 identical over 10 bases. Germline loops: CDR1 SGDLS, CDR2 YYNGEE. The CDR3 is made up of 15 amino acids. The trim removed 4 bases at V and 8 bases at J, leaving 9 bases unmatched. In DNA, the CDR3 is TGTGCCAGCAGCACAGGACTAGCGGCTTTTGATGAGCAGTTCTTC. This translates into CASSTGLAAFDEQFF.

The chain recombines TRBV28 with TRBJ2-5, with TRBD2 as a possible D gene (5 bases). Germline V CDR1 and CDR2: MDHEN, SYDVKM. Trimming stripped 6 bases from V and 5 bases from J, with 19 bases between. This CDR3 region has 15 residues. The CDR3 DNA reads TGTGCCAGCAGGTTACGCACTAGGGTTGGGGAGACCCAGTACTTC. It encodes CASRLRTRVGETQYF.

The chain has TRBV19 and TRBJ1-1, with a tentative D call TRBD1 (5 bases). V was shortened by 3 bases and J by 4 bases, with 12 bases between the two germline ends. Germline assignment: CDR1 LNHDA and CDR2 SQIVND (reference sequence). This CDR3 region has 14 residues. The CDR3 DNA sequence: TGTGCCAGTAGTATTGACAGCCGCGCCACTGAAGCTTTCTTT. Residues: CASSIDSRATEAFF.

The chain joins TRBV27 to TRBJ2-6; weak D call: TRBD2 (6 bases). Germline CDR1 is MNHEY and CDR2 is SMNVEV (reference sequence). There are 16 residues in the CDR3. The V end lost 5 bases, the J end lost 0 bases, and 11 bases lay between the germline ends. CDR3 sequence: CASSGRRASGANVLTF. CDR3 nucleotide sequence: TGTGCCAGCAGTGGAAGGAGGGCCTCTGGGGCCAACGTCCTGACTTTC.

The CDR3 reads CASSVGASLREQYF. The CDR3 coding sequence is TGTGCCAGCAGCGTGGGGGCGAGTCTGAGGGAGCAGTACTTC. The chain is built from TRBV9 and TRBJ2-7; maybe TRBD1 (6 bases). The CDR3 is 14 residues long. V gave up 2 bases and J gave up 7 bases, with 16 bases separating them. Germline V CDR1 and CDR2: SGDLS, YYNGEE.

The CDR3, as DNA: TGCGCCAGCAGCCACGGGACAGGGGGCCATACCGGGGAGCTGTTTTTT. Its translation: CASSHGTGGHTGELFF. J is TRBJ2-2 and V is TRBV5-1, with 12 bases that match TRBD1. With V trimmed by 4 bases and J by 5 bases, 6 bases remained unmatched. The CDR3 length is 16 residues. The germline CDR1 and CDR2 sequences are SGHRS and YFSETQ. Supplemented by reference TRBV5-1 and TRBJ2-2, the full variable domain reads KAGVTQTPRYLIKTRGQQVTLSCSPISGHRSVSWYQQTPGQGLQFLFEYFSETQRNKGNFPGRFSGRQFSNSRSEMNVSTLELGDSALYLCASSHGTGGHTGELFFGEGSRLTVL.

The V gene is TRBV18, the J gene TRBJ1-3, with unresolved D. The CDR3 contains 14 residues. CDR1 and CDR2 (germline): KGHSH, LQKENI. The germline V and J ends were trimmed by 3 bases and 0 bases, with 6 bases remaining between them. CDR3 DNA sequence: TGTGCCAGCTCACCGGGCTTCTCTGGAAACACCATATATTTT. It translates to CASSPGFSGNTIYF.